This entry lists 21 T cell receptor beta chains sequenced from one sample in a study of T cell repertoires in cytomegalovirus infection. The antigens for these receptors are not known. TCRdb passed the reads through MiXCR, listing each CDR3 protein once. The sample includes some 800,000 distinct CDR3 sequences, 30% to 35% seen only once; the top ten take about an eighth. The material was cultured CD8+ T cells from PBMCs, obtained from culture after CMV antigen stimulation. The receptors shown here come from a human donor in good health (CMV status not recorded). Some clones in this sample may be carry-over from other donors' samples.

This clonotype was seen only a few times. The gene calls are TRBV12-3 or TRBV12-4 and TRBJ1-3, with 9 positions matching TRBD1. V was pared by 6 bases and J by 4 bases, with 13 bases of the junction left unmatched. The CDR3 spans 17 residues. The CDR3 DNA reads TGTGCCAGCAGCTCTACATCGGGACAGGGTGACGGAAACACCATATATTTT. Its translation: CASSSTSGQGDGNTIYF.

The genes are TRBV12-3 or TRBV12-4 and TRBJ2-1; TRBD2 agrees at 15 bases. The CDR3 has 16 amino acids. V shed 6 bases and J 7 bases; nucleotides not matched to a gene: 7. The CDR3 region is CASSRTSGGAWNEQFF. In DNA, the CDR3 is TGTGCCAGCAGCCGGACTAGCGGGGGGGCCTGGAATGAGCAGTTCTTC.

The gene calls are TRBV28 and TRBJ1-6; D not certain. The CDR3 loop spans 15 amino acids. The V end was cut by 7 bases, the J end by 6 bases, with 16 bases between. Germline lookup yields CDR1 MDHEN and CDR2 SYDVKM. The CDR3 sequence is CASTPIRGSNSPLHF. The CDR3, as DNA: TGTGCCAGCACCCCCATACGGGGATCTAATTCACCCCTCCACTTT.

This clonotype was detected only a few times. The chain combines TRBV7-9 with TRBJ2-3; 11 positions match TRBD2. Germline CDR1 reads SEHNR; CDR2 reads FQNEAQ (reference sequence). The length of the CDR3 is 17 residues. V shed 8 bases, J shed 2 bases, and the junction held 12 bases outside the gene matches. The CDR3 here is CASSGALAGGFTDTQYF. Written as DNA, the CDR3 is TGTGCCAGCTCGGGGGCATTAGCGGGGGGGTTCACAGATACGCAGTATTTT. Full variable domain (missing parts from reference TRBV7-9 and TRBJ2-3): DTGVSQNPRHKITKRGQNVTFRCDPISEHNRLYWYRQTLGQGPEFLTYFQNEAQLEKSRLLSDRFSAERPKGSFSTLEIQRTEQGDSAMYLCASSGALAGGFTDTQYFGPGTRLTVL.

V and J are TRBV4-1 and TRBJ2-1; a possible D gene is TRBD2 (7 bases). With 6 bases removed from V and 12 bases from J, the gap between germline ends came to 24 bases. This CDR3 contains 15 residues. Germline CDR1 reads MGHRA; CDR2 reads YSYEKL. The CDR3 sequence is CASSSPFAGAAGQFF. Written as DNA, the CDR3 is TGCGCCAGCAGTTCCCCGTTTGCGGGGGCCGCCGGGCAGTTCTTC.

This clonotype was counted a few times. V is TRBV6-5 and J is TRBJ2-7, with D possibly TRBD1 on 6 matching bases. The germline V gene has CDR1 MNHEY and CDR2 SVGAGI. CDR3 size: 16 residues. Trimming cost V 4 bases and J 3 bases, with 19 bases left between them. The CDR3 loop reads CASSSLTGTLYYEQYF. CDR3 DNA sequence: TGTGCCAGCAGTTCGTTAACCGGGACACTCTACTACGAGCAGTACTTC.

This clonotype was detected only a few times. V and J are TRBV6-6 and TRBJ1-6; D gene ambiguous. Per the germline V gene, CDR1 is MNHNY and CDR2 is SVGAGI (reference sequence). This CDR3 contains 17 residues. V was cut by 4 bases and J by 7 bases, with 20 bases left in between. CDR3 sequence: CASSLLTDVFRNSPLHF. The CDR3 nucleotides are TGTGCCAGCAGTTTGCTCACGGACGTCTTTCGGAATTCACCCCTCCACTTT.

As regards this clonotype: A much larger clone sits a single nucleotide away, making a read error possible. The V call is TRBV7-9, the J call TRBJ2-6, with 7 positions matching TRBD2. Germline assignment: CDR1 SEHNR and CDR2 FQNEAQ (reference sequence). CDR3 size: 18 residues. CDR3 sequence: CVSSPRGNFLGGANVLTF. For the CDR3, the DNA is TGTGTCAGCAGCCCGCGGGGGAACTTCCTAGGGGGGGCCAACGTCCTGACTTTC.

This clonotype has a handful of counts. The V gene is TRBV20-1, the J gene TRBJ1-1; D remains ambiguous. Germline CDR1 and CDR2: DFQATT and SNEGSKA (reference sequence). The CDR3 covers 13 residues. Trimming took 2 bases from V and 3 from J, leaving 10 bases between them. As DNA, the CDR3 is TGCAGTGCTAGAAGGAGTCTGGACACTGAAGCTTTCTTT. It translates to CSARRSLDTEAFF.

The chain is built from TRBV9 and TRBJ2-2, with TRBD1 identical over 11 bases. The CDR3 covers 18 residues. Looked up from germline, CDR1 is SGDLS and CDR2 is YYNGEE. Trimming removed 2 bases from V and 7 bases from J; junction bases left unmatched: 13. CDR3 sequence: CASSVNPGTGGRGGELFF. In DNA, the CDR3 is TGTGCCAGCAGCGTTAACCCCGGGACAGGGGGAAGAGGCGGGGAGCTGTTTTTT.

The rearrangement joins TRBV6-4 to TRBJ2-1; 9 positions match TRBD1. With V trimmed by 2 bases and J by 7 bases, 9 bases remained unmatched. Germline V lookup: CDR1 MRHNA, CDR2 SNTAGT. This CDR3 region has 16 residues. CDR3 bases: TGTGCCAGCAGTGACGTGGGGGGGACAGGGAGTAATGAGCAGTTCTTC. Its protein product is CASSDVGGTGSNEQFF.

Only a few counts were recorded for this clonotype. CDR3 in amino acids: CASRSGGQAGELFF. In nucleotides, the CDR3 is TGTGCCAGTAGATCGGGGGGGCAGGCGGGGGAGCTGTTTTTT. The V call is TRBV9, the J call TRBJ2-2, with TRBD2 matching 8 bases. The CDR3 totals 14 residues. After removal of 8 bases from V and 8 bases from J, the junction contained 11 bases not matched to a gene. Germline V gene lookup returns CDR1 SGDLS and CDR2 YYNGEE.

This clonotype was seen repeatedly, ten times or more. This chain uses TRBV12-3 or TRBV12-4 with TRBJ1-6; D gene ambiguous. Trimming removed 6 bases from V and 6 bases from J, with 12 bases in between. This CDR3 has 14 amino acids. CDR3 sequence reads: CASSLDSGNSPLHF. The CDR3 coding sequence is TGTGCCAGCAGCCTGGACTCGGGTAATTCACCCCTCCACTTT.

The chain links TRBV7-9 to TRBJ2-3; 9 nucleotides line up with TRBD2. The V gene's germline CDR1 is SEHNR and CDR2 FQNEAQ (reference sequence). V was clipped by 2 bases and J by 1 base; unmatched bases: 1. This CDR3 is built from 15 residues. CDR3 sequence: CASSLPSGGTDTQYF. CDR3 sequence (DNA): TGTGCCAGCAGCTTACCTAGCGGGGGCACAGATACGCAGTATTTT.

The CDR3: CASSLQRYNEQFF. CDR3 sequence (DNA): TGTGCCAGCAGCCTACAACGATACAATGAGCAGTTCTTC. The V and J genes are TRBV14 and TRBJ2-1; D gene ambiguous. Germline V lookup: CDR1 SGHDN, CDR2 FVKESK. Trimming cost V 4 bases and J 4 bases, with 8 bases left between them. The CDR3 length is 13 residues.

This clonotype appeared a few times. The chain's CDR3 is CASSSRTGGIRNQPQHF. Written as DNA, the CDR3 is TGTGCCAGCAGCTCTAGGACAGGGGGCATAAGAAATCAGCCCCAGCATTTT. This chain uses TRBV28 with TRBJ1-5, with 11 bases matching TRBD1. V gave up 6 bases and J gave up 4 bases; unmatched junction bases: 11. This CDR3 spans 17 amino acids. CDR1 is MDHEN, CDR2 SYDVKM, per germline. The whole variable domain, remainder taken from reference TRBV28 and TRBJ1-5, is DVKVTQSSRYLVKRTGEKVFLECVQDMDHENMFWYRQDPGLGLRLIYFSYDVKMKEKGDIPEGYSVSREKKERFSLILESASTNQTSMYLCASSSRTGGIRNQPQHFGDGTRLSIL.

This clonotype was found a few times. The J gene is TRBJ2-1, the V gene TRBV6-5, with D possibly matching TRBD2 (6 bases). The V gene's germline CDR1 is MNHEY and CDR2 SVGAGI. Trimming took 0 bases from V and 5 from J, leaving 14 bases between them. The CDR3 spans 16 residues. The CDR3 DNA is TGTGCCAGCAGTTACTCGGGGTACTGGGGGGACAATGAGCAGTTCTTC. The encoded protein is CASSYSGYWGDNEQFF.

The chain has TRBV7-8 and TRBJ2-3; TRBD2 matches at 10 bases. The trim removed 1 base at V and 2 bases at J, leaving 6 bases unmatched. The CDR3 is 17 residues long. The germline gives CDR1 SGHVS, CDR2 FQNEAQ. The DNA of the CDR3 is TGTGCCAGCAGCTTAGTGGCTAGCGGGGGAAACACAGATACGCAGTATTTT. This encodes CASSLVASGGNTDTQYF.

The chain carries TRBV15 and TRBJ2-4; 8 positions agree with TRBD1. CDR3 size: 13 residues. Germline loops: CDR1 LNHNV, CDR2 YYDKDF (reference sequence). J was trimmed by 11 bases and V by 2 bases; bases with no gene match: 5. The CDR3 here is CATSRSGQALQYF. The CDR3 DNA follows: TGTGCCACCAGCAGATCGGGACAGGCCCTTCAGTACTTC.

This clonotype was detected ten times or more. The J gene is TRBJ2-1, the V gene TRBV7-2, with D possibly TRBD2 on 6 matching bases. The CDR3 length is 15 residues. Trimming left V 1 base short and J 4 bases short, with 11 bases between. Germline CDR1 reads SGHTA; CDR2 reads FQGNSA. As DNA, the CDR3 is TGTGCCAGCAGCTTAGAAGGACTATTATACAATGAGCAGTTCTTC. Its translation: CASSLEGLLYNEQFF.

This chain links TRBV27 with TRBJ1-1; D gene unclear. Germline loops: CDR1 MNHEY, CDR2 SMNVEV (reference sequence). Trimming removed 7 bases from V and 5 bases from J, with 14 bases in between. This CDR3 is 13 amino acids long. The CDR3 DNA sequence: TGTGCCAGCAAGATCAGAGAGAGGACTGAAGCTTTCTTT. Its protein product is CASKIRERTEAFF.